This is a list of T cell receptor beta chains from one sample in a study of technical replicates of blood from a handful of donors. Libraries were prepared by immunoSEQ multiplex PCR; TCRdb keeps only in-frame clonotypes and omits some of them. The sample carries approximately 95,000 clones, around 95% recorded once. Sequenced input: T cells isolated from PBMCs. The origin of the receptors is a human donor in good health. CDR3s leave out the opening cysteine and the closing phenylalanine or tryptophan. Clone size is not always given. Where it is, it says once, few, many or a class for expanded clones.

J gene | V gene | clone size | CDR3 protein
TRBJ2-5 | TRBV27 | - | ASSLFIPPQGARETQY
TRBJ2-3 | TRBV2 | - | ASHDLERRTDTQY
TRBJ2-4 | TRBV7-9 | - | ASSFGNIQY
TRBJ1-1 | TRBV5-4 | - | ASSLPLGVNTEAF
TRBJ1-5 | TRBV11-2 | - | ASSLGQDQPQH
TRBJ2-7 | TRBV7-2 | - | ASSLLGTRDNEQY
TRBJ2-3 | TRBV19 | - | ASSGTSQPDTQY
TRBJ1-5 | TRBV28 | few | ASSPSGGTYQPQH
TRBJ2-7 | TRBV6-1 | - | ASSELAGRGASYEQY
TRBJ2-7 | TRBV27 | - | ASSLGQGAYEQY
TRBJ1-2 | TRBV7-9 | - | ASSLGTGDSYGYT
TRBJ1-5 | TRBV7-9 | - | ASSFGGGYNQPQH
TRBJ1-1 | TRBV6-6 | - | ASSGQANTEAF
TRBJ1-4 | TRBV6-5 | - | ASSARQGLWEKLF
TRBJ2-1 | TRBV19 | - | ASSMGAGSYNEQF
TRBJ2-5 | TRBV6-5 | - | ASRPSRGIQETQY
TRBJ2-3 | TRBV4-3 | - | ASSRGQGWDTQY
TRBJ2-2 | TRBV5-5 | - | ASSLWTGVGTGELF
TRBJ2-7 | TRBV7-8 | - | ASSSDRPRQY
TRBJ2-7 | TRBV19 | - | ASSIDPASRSYEQY
TRBJ2-3 | TRBV7-6 | - | ASSLAGVSTDTQY
TRBJ2-7 | TRBV7-2 | once | ASSLSWRVNFYEQY
TRBJ1-5 | TRBV19 | - | ASSMDRYQPQH
TRBJ2-3 | TRBV7-2 | - | ASSSLAGVLDTQY
TRBJ2-5 | TRBV9 | - | ASSVTSGLKETQY
TRBJ1-2 | TRBV7-9 | - | ASSLTAERLYGYT
TRBJ2-3 | TRBV9 | - | ASSLRTGENTDTQY
TRBJ2-2 | TRBV6-5 | - | ASSPLSGGTGELF
TRBJ2-2 | TRBV4-3 | - | ASSQEWQGGTGELF
TRBJ2-5 | TRBV9 | - | ASSVGLVAETQY
TRBJ2-6 | TRBV14 | - | ASSPRQGPGANVLT
TRBJ2-1 | TRBV7-3 | - | ASSLVAGGNEQF
TRBJ1-2 | TRBV7-9 | - | ASSSAQGDGYT
TRBJ2-7 | TRBV27 | - | ASSLAPQGRGHEQY
TRBJ1-2 | TRBV5-1 | - | ASSFEQGYGYT